These T cell receptor beta chains were read from a single sample in a study of cytomegalovirus exposure and HLA in healthy donors. Profiled with immunoSEQ multiplex PCR; TCRdb holds only in-frame clones, not every one. This repertoire includes 90,000 to 100,000 clones. Sample: PBMCs. All receptors derive from a woman aged 25 to 39 in good health and CMV-seronegative. Each CDR3 is given with its conserved first and last residue. Fields, in order: J gene, V gene, D gene, CDR3 DNA, CDR3 protein. D genes are given only for firm matches.

>TRBJ1-6|TRBV27|NA
TGTGCCAGCAGTTTAAGCAGGGTTAGACCCCTCCACTTT
CASSLSRVRPLHF
>TRBJ2-1|TRBV5-6|NA
TGTGCCAGCACCAAAGAGGGCCGCTACAATGAGCAGTTCTTC
CASTKEGRYNEQFF
>TRBJ1-6|TRBV9|NA
TGTGCCAGCGCTCCGAGGGCGTATAATTCACCCCTCCACTTT
CASAPRAYNSPLHF
>TRBJ2-7|TRBV18|TRBD1
TGTGCCAGCTCACCTCTTCCCGGGACAGGGGCCGGCGACGAGCAGTACTTC
CASSPLPGTGAGDEQYF
>TRBJ2-3|TRBV6-4|NA
TGTGCCAGCAGTAACAGGACCACAGATACGCAGTATTTT
CASSNRTTDTQYF
>TRBJ2-7|TRBV19|NA
TGTGCCAGTAGTATCTCGGGGTTCGACCCATACGAGCAGTACTTC
CASSISGFDPYEQYF
>TRBJ2-5|TRBV7-9|NA
TGTGCCAGCAGCTACCCGGACCAAGAGACCCAGTACTTC
CASSYPDQETQYF
>TRBJ2-7|TRBV6-5|NA
TGTGCCAGCAGGATAGGACAGAACTACGAGCAGTACTTC
CASRIGQNYEQYF
>TRBJ2-6|TRBV28|NA
TGTGCCAGCAGGTCCCTAGGTGATGGGGCCAACGTCCTGACTTTC
CASRSLGDGANVLTF
>TRBJ1-4|TRBV5-1|NA
TGCGCCAGCAGCTTGGGGTCGGGAGCAACTAATGAAAAACTGTTTTTT
CASSLGSGATNEKLFF
>TRBJ2-1|TRBV30|NA
TGTGCCTGGAGTGTCCTGGGGGGCAATGAGCAGTTCTTC
CAWSVLGGNEQFF
>TRBJ1-1|TRBV29-1|NA
TGCAGCGCCCTAGGTGCCAAAATGAACACTGAAGCTTTCTTT
CSALGAKMNTEAFF
>TRBJ2-3|TRBV11-2|NA
TGTGCCAGCAGCTTAGACCCAGCAGGGACAGATACGCAGTATTTT
CASSLDPAGTDTQYF
>TRBJ2-7|TRBV5-1|NA
TGCGCCAGCAGCTTGGCCCCACAAGTAGCGAGCGAGCAGTACTTC
CASSLAPQVASEQYF
>TRBJ1-5|TRBV6-6|TRBD1
TGTGCCAGCAGTTACGGGGACAGCCGCAATCAGCCCCAGCATTTT
CASSYGDSRNQPQHF
>TRBJ2-1|TRBV9|NA
TGTGCCAGCAGCCCCAGTGGGGCGACTTCCTACAATGAGCAGTTCTTC
CASSPSGATSYNEQFF
>TRBJ2-7|TRBV11-2|NA
TGTGCCAGCCGCCGAGGGGGAGACTACGAGCAGTACTTC
CASRRGGDYEQYF
>TRBJ2-1|TRBV30|TRBD2
TGTGCCTGGAGCCCAATAACAGGACTAGCGGGGGTCGAGCAGTTCTTC
CAWSPITGLAGVEQFF
>TRBJ2-7|TRBV27|TRBD1
TGTGCCAGCAGTTTACGTCCCGGGACAGGGGGAGTCGCCTACGAGCAGTACTTC
CASSLRPGTGGVAYEQYF
>TRBJ2-5|TRBV6-1|NA
TGTGCCACAGTGTTCCGGGGAGAAGAGACCCAGTACTTC
CATVFRGEETQYF
>TRBJ2-1|TRBV5-1|NA
TGCGCCAGCAGCACCGACCTAGCCGGCTCCTACAATGAGCAGTTCTTC
CASSTDLAGSYNEQFF
>TRBJ1-5|TRBV6-5|TRBD1
TGTGCCAGCAGCAGGGGACAGGGGCACAATCAGCCCCAGCATTTT
CASSRGQGHNQPQHF